These 18 T cell receptor beta chains originate from one sample sequenced in a study of PD-1 and CTLA-4 blockade in melanoma (dated by TCRdb to about 2021). Receptor amplification or capture employed the immunoSEQ multiplex PCR assay. Entries here come from immuneACCESS through TCRdb and include only in-frame sequences with V and J called. Some clones fail to appear in such tables; in the studies checked, an unresolved V gene covers under half of the shortfall, and the cause of the remainder is unknown. The sample includes about 32,000 clones, with about 87% observed a single time. The top ten clonotypes cover around 6.7% of the sample. The material was CD8+ T cells from peripheral blood, obtained from a patient given anti-PD-1 treatment. The receptors were sampled from a human donor with melanoma.

The chain joins TRBV27 to TRBJ2-1, with 8 positions matching TRBD2. Germline loops: CDR1 MNHEY, CDR2 SMNVEV (reference sequence). V lost 6 bases, J lost 4 bases, and 8 bases stayed unmatched. This CDR3 is built from 15 residues. DNA of the CDR3: TGTGCCAGCAGGCTGGGACTAGTAGGGTACAATGAGCAGTTCTTC. The encoded protein is CASRLGLVGYNEQFF.

This sequence joins TRBV6-5 and TRBJ2-7; D not certain. Germline CDR1 reads MNHEY; CDR2 reads SVGAGI. Between the trimmed V and J ends, which lost 2 bases and 2 bases, there was a span of 7 bases. There are 13 residues in the CDR3. CDR3 residues: CASSYGVPYEQYF. The CDR3 DNA follows: TGTGCCAGCAGTTACGGGGTCCCCTACGAGCAGTACTTC.

The chain uses TRBV19 and TRBJ2-1; a weak D match, TRBD2 (6 bases). CDR3 size: 14 residues. The V end was cut by 6 bases, the J end by 3 bases, with 12 bases between. Germline assignment: CDR1 LNHDA and CDR2 SQIVND (reference sequence). This chain's CDR3 is CASSGDSNYNEQFF. CDR3 DNA sequence: TGTGCCAGTAGCGGGGACTCCAACTACAATGAGCAGTTCTTC.

The chain uses TRBV4-1 and TRBJ1-5; the D gene is possibly TRBD1 (5 bases). The germline V gene has CDR1 MGHRA and CDR2 YSYEKL. The CDR3 sequence is 15 residues long. Trimming pared 0 bases from V and 7 bases from J, leaving 13 bases between. The CDR3 sequence is CASSQERGSRQPQHF. CDR3 sequence (DNA): TGCGCCAGCAGCCAAGAGAGGGGATCTCGGCAGCCCCAGCATTTT.

The gene calls are TRBV27 and TRBJ2-7, with D hard to call. V was shortened by 7 bases and J by 4 bases, with 23 bases between the two germline ends. CDR3 length: 16 amino acids. Germline-derived CDR1 and CDR2 are MNHEY and SMNVEV (reference sequence). CDR3 nucleotide sequence: TGTGCCAGCACCCTAGGGCGGCGCACCCTACCTTACGAGCAGTACTTC. Translating it yields CASTLGRRTLPYEQYF.

A single count supports this clone. The V and J genes are TRBV15 and TRBJ1-6; D remains ambiguous. CDR3 length: 15 amino acids. CDR1 LNHNV and CDR2 YYDKDF come from the germline V gene (reference sequence). Trimming left V 1 base short and J 6 bases short, with 10 bases between. In DNA form, the CDR3 reads TGTGCCACCAGCAGAGCCCGGACGGCTAATTCACCCCTCCACTTT. Translating gives CATSRARTANSPLHF.

The genes are TRBV12-3 or TRBV12-4 and TRBJ1-2; D is unclear. CDR3 length: 13 residues. V dropped 5 bases and J dropped 4 bases, with 11 bases sitting between them. The CDR3 bases are TGTGCCAGCAGTCCCTTCCAGCTCTATGGCTACACCTTC. It is translated as CASSPFQLYGYTF.

The chain combines TRBV29-1 with TRBJ2-2; no reliable D call. This CDR3 is built from 13 residues. The germline CDR1 and CDR2 sequences are SQVTM and ANQGSEA. The V end lost 3 bases, the J end lost 2 bases, and 7 bases lay between the germline ends. This CDR3 is CSVDERNTGELFF. The DNA of the CDR3 is TGCAGCGTTGACGAACGTAACACCGGGGAGCTGTTTTTT.

The CDR3 protein is CSVEDLGLLEQFF. In nucleotides, the CDR3 is TGCAGCGTTGAAGATCTTGGTCTACTTGAGCAGTTCTTC. This chain joins TRBV29-1 and TRBJ2-1; D is ambiguous. Germline assignment: CDR1 SQVTM and CDR2 ANQGSEA. V was cut by 0 bases and J by 9 bases, with 12 bases left in between. This CDR3 comprises 13 residues.

The genes are TRBV4-1 and TRBJ2-7; D may match TRBD1 or TRBD2 (5 bases each). This CDR3 contains 15 residues. Trimming removed 1 base at V and 0 bases at J, with 10 bases between. Germline V gives CDR1 MGHRA, CDR2 YSYEKL. The CDR3 bases are TGCGCCAGCAGCCAAGTTCCCGGGACCTCCTACGAGCAGTACTTC. This gives the protein CASSQVPGTSYEQYF.

V usage is TRBV12-3 or TRBV12-4 and J usage is TRBJ1-2; D may be TRBD1 (6 bases). The CDR3 runs to 13 residues. V shed 2 bases and J shed 8 bases, with 12 bases lying between them. CDR3 DNA: TGTGCCAGCAGTTTATGGGGGCGCAACGGCTACACCTTC. Translated, it gives CASSLWGRNGYTF.

The V call is TRBV4-3, the J call TRBJ2-2, with 11 bases fitting TRBD2. This CDR3 region has 16 residues. Germline CDR1 LGHNA, CDR2 YSLEER. The ends lost 1 base at V and 5 bases at J; junction bases unmatched: 3. CDR3 bases: TGCGCCAGCAGCCAAGGGACTAGCGGGTTTACCGGGGAGCTGTTTTTT. Its protein is CASSQGTSGFTGELFF.

This chain uses TRBV30 with TRBJ1-1; TRBD1 agrees at 9 bases. After removal of 5 bases from V and 4 bases from J, the junction contained 8 bases not matched to a gene. CDR1 GTSNPN and CDR2 SVGIG come from the germline V gene (reference sequence). CDR3 length: 14 amino acids. The CDR3 protein is CAWGPGQGITEAFF. CDR3 DNA sequence: TGTGCCTGGGGGCCGGGACAGGGTATCACTGAAGCTTTCTTT. Supplemented by reference TRBV30 and TRBJ1-1, the full variable domain reads SQTIHQWPATLVQPVGSPLSLECTVEGTSNPNLYWYRQAAGRGLQLLFYSVGIGQISSEVPQNLSASRPQDRQFILSSKKLLLSDSGFYLCAWGPGQGITEAFFGQGTRLTVV.

CDR3 DNA: TGTGCCTGGAGTGAAGGCACAGATACGCAGTATTTT. Translating it yields CAWSEGTDTQYF. The chain has TRBV30 and TRBJ2-3, with D unresolved. In germline, CDR1 is GTSNPN, CDR2 SVGIG (reference sequence). Deletions cut 1 base from V and 1 base from J, with 3 bases between. This CDR3 has 12 amino acids.

The chain employs TRBV28 and TRBJ1-2; no reliable D call. Germline V CDR1 and CDR2: MDHEN, SYDVKM. V was clipped by 3 bases and J by 5 bases, with 13 bases between them. The CDR3 spans 14 residues. The CDR3 loop reads CASSFPGGMYGYTF. In nucleotides, the CDR3 is TGTGCCAGCAGTTTCCCGGGCGGTATGTATGGCTACACCTTC.

This chain links TRBV21-1 with TRBJ2-7. TRBV21-1 is flagged as a pseudogene. CDR3 length: 17 residues. As DNA, the CDR3 is TGTGCCAGCAGCAAAGTAAGCAGGGCCAGGGAGCCCTACGAGCAGTACTTC. Translating gives CASSKVSRAREPYEQYF.

The chain joins TRBV28 to TRBJ1-4; the D is unclear. CDR1 is MDHEN and CDR2 is SYDVKM in the germline V gene. The CDR3 loop spans 14 amino acids. Trimming removed 8 bases at V and 0 bases at J, with 10 bases between. CDR3 amino acids: CASVAAATNEKLFF. CDR3 nucleotides: TGTGCCAGCGTGGCGGCCGCAACTAATGAAAAACTGTTTTTT.

The chain employs TRBV4-1 and TRBJ2-7, with 7 bases identical to TRBD1. Per the germline V gene, CDR1 is MGHRA and CDR2 is YSYEKL. J gave up 1 base and V 1 base, and 7 bases lay outside the gene matches. The CDR3 spans 16 residues. CDR3 sequence (DNA): TGCGCCAGCAGCCAAGCCGCACCGACAGGGTCCTACGAGCAGTACTTC. It is translated as CASSQAAPTGSYEQYF.